The 31 T cell receptor beta chains below were found in one sample sequenced in a study of T cell responses to AZD1222 COVID-19 vaccine. Method: immunoSEQ multiplex PCR; TCRdb's copy keeps in-frame clones and lacks some. Of approximately 170,000 clones in the sample, 94% are singletons; the top ten hold roughly 5.6%. The sample here was peripheral blood, taken 28 days after the second AZD1222 dose. The source is an adult who received the AZD1222 COVID-19 vaccine.

The rearrangement joins TRBV27 to TRBJ2-7, with 7 bases aligning to TRBD2. CDR1 is MNHEY and CDR2 is SMNVEV in the germline V gene (reference sequence). This CDR3 is built from 14 residues. V lost 4 bases and J lost 4; bases outside the gene matches: 7. The CDR3 loop reads CASSYGGSLYEQYF. The CDR3 nucleotides are TGTGCCAGCAGTTACGGCGGGAGTTTGTACGAGCAGTACTTC.

The chain recombines TRBV7-2 with TRBJ1-2, with D hard to call. Trimming shortened V by 5 bases and J by 1 base, and 8 bases separated the two germline ends. CDR3 length: 13 amino acids. CDR1 SGHTA and CDR2 FQGNSA come from the germline V gene. The CDR3 DNA reads as TGTGCCAGCAGCCCCGGGATTAACTATGGCTACACCTTC. Its translation is CASSPGINYGYTF.

The chain links TRBV19 to TRBJ2-7; 10 bases match TRBD2. CDR1 and CDR2 from the germline V gene are LNHDA and SQIVND (reference sequence). The CDR3 spans 14 residues. J was trimmed by 7 bases and V by 10 bases; bases with no gene match: 13. The CDR3 DNA follows: TGTGCCACGACTATGCGAGCGGGAGGGCATGAGCAGTACTTC. Residues: CATTMRAGGHEQYF.

The chain uses TRBV3-1 (or the pseudogene TRBV3-2) and TRBJ2-5; D is undetermined. The germline CDR1 and CDR2 sequences are LGHDT and YNNKEL (reference sequence). The CDR3 covers 12 residues. V gave up 4 bases and J gave up 4 bases, with 7 bases separating them. This CDR3 reads CASSLRRETQYF. The CDR3 DNA reads as TGTGCCAGCAGCCTGAGGAGAGAGACCCAGTACTTC.

J is TRBJ1-5 and V is TRBV11-2; the D gene is possibly TRBD1 (5 bases). Germline V gene lookup returns CDR1 SGHAT and CDR2 FQNNGV. The germline V and J ends were trimmed by 5 bases and 7 bases, with 18 bases remaining between them. The CDR3 loop spans 15 amino acids. The chain's CDR3 is CASSPAGRGAQPQHF. In DNA, the CDR3 is TGTGCCAGCAGCCCAGCCGGGCGCGGGGCACAGCCCCAGCATTTT.

V usage is TRBV6-6 and J usage is TRBJ2-5; no reliable D call. Germline assignment: CDR1 MNHNY and CDR2 SVGAGI (reference sequence). The germline V and J ends were trimmed by 3 bases and 5 bases, with 4 bases remaining between them. This CDR3 is built from 11 residues. The DNA for the CDR3 is TGTGCCAGCAGTTATGTTGAGACCCAGTACTTC. Its protein product is CASSYVETQYF.

V and J are TRBV7-9 and TRBJ2-1, with 7 nucleotides matching TRBD2. Unmatched junction bases numbered 7, after V lost 3 bases and J lost 5 bases. This CDR3 has 15 amino acids. Per germline, CDR1 SEHNR and CDR2 FQNEAQ (reference sequence). The CDR3 nucleotides read TGTGCCAGCAGCTTTTTGGGAGGGAGGAACAATGAGCAGTTCTTC. As protein: CASSFLGGRNNEQFF.

The chain links TRBV4-2 to TRBJ2-1; D unresolved. CDR1 and CDR2 from the germline V gene are LGHNA and YNFKEQ. CDR3 length: 13 residues. V was shortened by 0 bases and J by 6 bases, with 6 bases between the two germline ends. The CDR3 region has the DNA TGTGCCAGCAGCCAAGATGTCCGCAATGAGCAGTTCTTC. It encodes CASSQDVRNEQFF.

For the CDR3, the DNA is TGTGCCAGCAGCTTAACACTCTACAATGAGCAGTTCTTC. This translates into CASSLTLYNEQFF. This chain uses TRBV7-3 with TRBJ2-1; D is ambiguous. Germline V CDR1 and CDR2: SGHTA, FQGTGA. V lost 0 bases, J lost 3 bases, and 3 bases lay in between. The CDR3 runs to 13 residues.

This chain connects TRBV25-1 to TRBJ1-6; unclear D gene. V was clipped by 5 bases and J by 8 bases, with 19 bases between them. From germline, CDR1 is MGHDK and CDR2 SYGVNS. The CDR3 length is 16 residues. As DNA, the CDR3 is TGTGCCAGCAGTCGCTCCCTTCGGGGAGCGGATTCACCCCTCCACTTT. Protein: CASSRSLRGADSPLHF.

This chain connects TRBV12-3 or TRBV12-4 to TRBJ1-6, with 7 bases that match TRBD1. The CDR3 runs 13 residues. V was clipped by 9 bases and J by 8 bases; unmatched bases: 7. As DNA, the CDR3 is TGTGCCAGTACGACAGGGATACATTCACCCCTCCACTTT. Amino acids: CASTTGIHSPLHF.

This chain joins TRBV27 and TRBJ2-7, with D perhaps given as TRBD1 or TRBD2 (5 bases each). The CDR3 sequence is 14 residues long. V lost 6 bases and J lost 0, with 12 bases in between. Germline V CDR1 and CDR2: MNHEY, SMNVEV (reference sequence). The CDR3 loop is CASSPGQDSYEQYF. Here the CDR3 DNA reads TGTGCCAGCAGCCCGGGGCAGGACTCCTACGAGCAGTACTTC.

The genes are TRBV5-1 and TRBJ2-3; a possible D gene is TRBD2 (6 bases). Germline-derived CDR1 and CDR2 are SGHRS and YFSETQ. V lost 4 bases and J 4 bases, leaving 16 bases between the germline ends. The CDR3 extends over 15 amino acids. The CDR3 region has the DNA TGCGCCAGCAGCGGGGGGTCGGGCTACGCAGATACGCAGTATTTT. It codes for CASSGGSGYADTQYF. The full variable domain, rest sourced from reference TRBV5-1 and TRBJ2-3, is KAGVTQTPRYLIKTRGQQVTLSCSPISGHRSVSWYQQTPGQGLQFLFEYFSETQRNKGNFPGRFSGRQFSNSRSEMNVSTLELGDSALYLCASSGGSGYADTQYFGPGTRLTVL.

The chain combines TRBV10-3 with TRBJ2-7; no definite D call. V was pared by 0 bases and J by 0 bases, with 6 bases between. Germline lookup yields CDR1 ENHRY and CDR2 SYGVKD. The CDR3 runs to 14 residues. DNA for the CDR3: TGTGCCATCAGTGAGTCCGGCCGCTCCTACGAGCAGTACTTC. Protein sequence: CAISESGRSYEQYF.

The chain has TRBV27 and TRBJ2-2, with D maybe TRBD2 (6 bases). This CDR3 region has 15 residues. Germline CDR1 and CDR2: MNHEY and SMNVEV (reference sequence). Trimming left V 5 bases short and J 2 bases short, with 12 bases between. CDR3 nucleotide sequence: TGTGCCAGCAGTAAAATAGCGGTAAACACCGGGGAGCTGTTTTTT. Protein sequence: CASSKIAVNTGELFF.

The chain is built from TRBV2 and TRBJ2-1, with 7 bases matching TRBD1. CDR1 is SNHLY and CDR2 is FYNNEI in the germline V gene. This CDR3 has 14 amino acids. The trim removed 3 bases at V and 8 bases at J, leaving 7 bases unmatched. The CDR3 is CASSDQGVYDEQFF. CDR3 coding DNA: TGTGCCAGCAGTGATCAGGGGGTGTACGATGAGCAGTTCTTC.

The DNA of the CDR3 is TGCAGCGCTCCCCTGGGGGGTGGGCAAGAGACCCAGTACTTC. It specifies CSAPLGGGQETQYF. J is TRBJ2-5 and V is TRBV29-1, with D perhaps TRBD2 (6 bases). Germline-derived CDR1 and CDR2 are SQVTM and ANQGSEA. This CDR3 comprises 14 residues. V dropped 7 bases and J dropped 2 bases, with 17 bases sitting between them.

The chain links TRBV7-3 to TRBJ2-1; 10 bases map to TRBD1. The CDR3 covers 14 residues. Germline V lookup: CDR1 SGHTA, CDR2 FQGTGA. V trimming: 4 bases; J trimming: 8 bases; junction bases outside the gene matches: 5. CDR3: CASSSDRGIDEQFF. CDR3 DNA: TGTGCCAGCAGCTCGGACAGGGGGATCGATGAGCAGTTCTTC.

Written as DNA, the CDR3 is TGTGCCAGCAGCTTAGAGGGGCGGGAGCAGTTCTTC. Translating it yields CASSLEGREQFF. V is TRBV13 and J is TRBJ2-1, with D possibly matching TRBD1 (5 bases). The germline gives CDR1 PRHDT, CDR2 FYEKMQ (reference sequence). The CDR3 extends over 12 amino acids. V shed 1 base and J shed 10 bases, with 8 bases lying between them.

As regards this clone: A read error may produce the germline difference seen at one junction end. The chain links TRBV27 to TRBJ2-7, with a tentative D call TRBD2 (6 bases). The germline gives CDR1 MNHEY, CDR2 SMNVEV (reference sequence). The CDR3 length is 15 residues. CDR3 residues: CASSSPLTRPYERYF. The DNA of the CDR3 is TGTGCCAGCAGTTCCCCCTTGACTAGGCCCTACGAGCGGTACTTC.

As regards this clone: A junction end diverges from the germline sequence, so it may reflect a read error. The gene calls are TRBV4-2 and TRBJ2-1; D gene uncertain. The germline V gene has CDR1 LGHNA and CDR2 YNFKEQ. The CDR3 is 11 amino acids. CDR3 protein: CASSQLDQQFF. The CDR3 nucleotides read TGTGCCAGCAGCCAACTGGATCAGCAATTCTTC.

The chain employs TRBV9 and TRBJ2-3; 9 bases align to TRBD2. The length of the CDR3 is 14 residues. Germline V CDR1 and CDR2: SGDLS, YYNGEE. V lost 6 bases, J lost 4 bases, and 6 bases stayed unmatched. DNA of the CDR3: TGTGCCAGCACCGCGGGAGGGCCCCCAGATACGCAGTATTTT. It specifies CASTAGGPPDTQYF.

This chain uses TRBV14 with TRBJ2-2; no reliable D call. Germline values: CDR1 SGHDN, CDR2 FVKESK. The CDR3 is made up of 15 amino acids. Trimming removed 4 bases from V and 0 bases from J, with 9 bases in between. CDR3 sequence: CASSLLMTNTGELFF. The CDR3 nucleotides read TGTGCCAGCAGCCTCCTGATGACGAACACCGGGGAGCTGTTTTTT.

The chain couples TRBV7-2 to TRBJ1-3; D uncertain. Trimming cost V 1 base and J 0 bases, with 10 bases left between them. This CDR3 region has 16 residues. The V gene's germline CDR1 is SGHTA and CDR2 FQGNSA. The CDR3 spells CASSLVAGPSGNTIYF. The CDR3 DNA reads as TGTGCCAGCAGCTTAGTGGCAGGACCCTCTGGAAACACCATATATTTT. Filled out from reference TRBV7-2 and TRBJ1-3, the complete variable domain reads GAGVSQSPSNKVTEKGKDVELRCDPISGHTALYWYRQSLGQGLEFLIYFQGNSAPDKSGLPSDRFSAERTGGSVSTLTIQRTQQEDSAVYLCASSLVAGPSGNTIYFGEGSWLTVV.

The chain uses TRBV28 and TRBJ1-1, with D uncertain. CDR3 length: 13 amino acids. Germline values: CDR1 MDHEN, CDR2 SYDVKM. V lost 8 bases and J lost 0, with 10 bases in between. The CDR3 DNA follows: TGTGCCAGCCAGGTGATATTGAACACTGAAGCTTTCTTT. Encoded protein: CASQVILNTEAFF. The full variable domain, rest sourced from reference TRBV28 and TRBJ1-1, is DVKVTQSSRYLVKRTGEKVFLECVQDMDHENMFWYRQDPGLGLRLIYFSYDVKMKEKGDIPEGYSVSREKKERFSLILESASTNQTSMYLCASQVILNTEAFFGQGTRLTVV.

The V gene is TRBV29-1, the J gene TRBJ1-5; 8 nucleotides agree with TRBD1. V shed 7 bases, J shed 7 bases, and the junction held 12 bases outside the gene matches. CDR1 is SQVTM, CDR2 ANQGSEA, per germline. There are 14 residues in the CDR3. As DNA, the CDR3 is TGCAGCGCTTCGGACAGGGAAATAGGACAGCCCCAGCATTTT. It specifies CSASDREIGQPQHF.

The chain joins TRBV7-8 to TRBJ2-1, with 10 bases lining up with TRBD2. The V gene's germline CDR1 is SGHVS and CDR2 FQNEAQ. Losses at the gene ends were 6 bases for V and 9 bases for J; bases not matched to a gene: 14. This CDR3 contains 16 residues. In nucleotides, the CDR3 is TGTGCCAGCAGTCGACTAGCGGGCTACTCTTGGGGTGAGCAGTTCTTC. This translates into CASSRLAGYSWGEQFF.

The chain has TRBV7-9 and TRBJ2-7; weak D call: TRBD2 (5 bases). This CDR3 comprises 15 residues. In germline, CDR1 is SEHNR, CDR2 FQNEAQ (reference sequence). Trimming removed 1 base at V and 0 bases at J, with 10 bases between. The CDR3: CASSLVRGFSYEQYF. Written as DNA, the CDR3 is TGTGCCAGCAGCTTAGTAAGAGGGTTCTCCTACGAGCAGTACTTC.

This rearrangement joins TRBV30 to TRBJ1-2; D not resolved. V was pared by 0 bases and J by 8 bases, with 10 bases between. This CDR3 is built from 12 residues. Germline V gene sequence: CDR1 GTSNPN, CDR2 SVGIG (reference sequence). CDR3 coding DNA: TGTGCCTGGAGTGTGGGCCGAGGGGGCTACACCTTC. Translated: CAWSVGRGGYTF.

This clone came up once. The chain is built from TRBV24-1 and TRBJ1-4, with a weak D call TRBD1 (6 bases). The CDR3 extends over 16 amino acids. Per germline, CDR1 KGHDR and CDR2 SFDVKD. V lost 8 bases to trimming and J lost 8 bases, with 23 bases between them. The CDR3: CATINRPPGAGEKLFF. The CDR3 DNA follows: TGTGCCACCATCAATAGACCCCCGGGGGCAGGGGAAAAACTGTTTTTT.

The rearrangement links TRBV18 to TRBJ1-5; D not certain. The CDR3 contains 14 residues. Germline loops: CDR1 KGHSH, CDR2 LQKENI. Trimming removed 2 bases at V and 4 bases at J, with 9 bases between. Here the CDR3 reads CASSPSRGNQPQHF. CDR3 coding DNA: TGTGCCAGCTCACCATCTCGGGGTAATCAGCCCCAGCATTTT.